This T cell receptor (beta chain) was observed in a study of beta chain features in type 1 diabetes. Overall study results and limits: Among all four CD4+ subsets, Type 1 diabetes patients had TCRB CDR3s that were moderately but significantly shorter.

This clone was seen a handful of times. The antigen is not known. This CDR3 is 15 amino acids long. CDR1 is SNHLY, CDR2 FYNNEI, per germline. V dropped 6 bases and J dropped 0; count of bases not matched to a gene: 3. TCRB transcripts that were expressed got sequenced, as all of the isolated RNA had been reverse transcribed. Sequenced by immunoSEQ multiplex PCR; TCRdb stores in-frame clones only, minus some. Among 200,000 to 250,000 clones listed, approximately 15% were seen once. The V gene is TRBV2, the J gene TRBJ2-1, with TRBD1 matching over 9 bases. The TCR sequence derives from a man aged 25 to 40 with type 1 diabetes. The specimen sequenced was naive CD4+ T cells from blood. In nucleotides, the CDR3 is TGTGCCAGCAGAGTGGACAGGGGCTCCTACAATGAGCAGTTCTTC. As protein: CASRVDRGSYNEQFF.